Only one count was recorded for the clone carrying this TCR beta chain. Its antigen remains unknown. TCRdb keeps only in-frame clones here, not all; method: immunoSEQ multiplex PCR. The sample lists tens of thousands of clones; roughly 93% were seen once. This CDR3 has 15 residues. Between the trimmed V and J ends, which lost 1 base and 3 bases, there was a span of 9 bases. CDR1 is SGHVS, CDR2 FQNEAQ, per germline. The data were obtained in a study of cytomegalovirus exposure and HLA in healthy donors. As for the study in general: The use of the same platform for the 90 to 150 validation repertoires and the roughly 700 first-cohort repertoires was reported by a later analysis. Study results and caveats: The listing of some 170 TCR beta chains classed them as cytomegalovirus-associated. As was reported, the classifier diagnosed cytomegalovirus status with high specificity and sensitivity.

This rearrangement joins TRBV7-8 to TRBJ1-4; D perhaps matches TRBD1 (6 bases). This TCR came from a woman aged 18-29 years in good health and CMV-seropositive. The sequencing sample was made of PBMCs. CDR3: CASSLVGGANEKLFF. CDR3 nucleotides: TGTGCCAGCAGCTTAGTAGGGGGGGCTAATGAAAAACTGTTTTTT. The full variable domain, its missing parts supplied by reference TRBV7-8 and TRBJ1-4, is GAGVSQSPRYKVAKRGQDVALRCDPISGHVSLFWYQQALGQGPEFLTYFQNEAQLDKSGLPSDRFFAERPEGSVSTLKIQRTQQEDSAVYLCASSLVGGANEKLFFGSGTQLSVL.